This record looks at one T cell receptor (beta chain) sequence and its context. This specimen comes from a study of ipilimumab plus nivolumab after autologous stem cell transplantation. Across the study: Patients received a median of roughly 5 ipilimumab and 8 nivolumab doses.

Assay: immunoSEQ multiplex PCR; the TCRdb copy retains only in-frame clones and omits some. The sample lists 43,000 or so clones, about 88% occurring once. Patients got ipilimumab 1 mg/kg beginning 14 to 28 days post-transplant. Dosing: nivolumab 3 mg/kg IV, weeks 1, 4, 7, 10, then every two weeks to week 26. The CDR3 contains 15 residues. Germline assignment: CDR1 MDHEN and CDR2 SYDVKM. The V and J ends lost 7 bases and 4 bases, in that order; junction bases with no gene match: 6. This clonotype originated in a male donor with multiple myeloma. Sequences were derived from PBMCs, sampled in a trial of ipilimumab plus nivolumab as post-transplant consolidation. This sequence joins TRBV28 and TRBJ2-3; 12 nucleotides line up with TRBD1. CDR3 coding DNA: TGTGCCAGCAACTCCGGGACAGGGGGCCCAGATACGCAGTATTTT. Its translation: CASNSGTGGPDTQYF.